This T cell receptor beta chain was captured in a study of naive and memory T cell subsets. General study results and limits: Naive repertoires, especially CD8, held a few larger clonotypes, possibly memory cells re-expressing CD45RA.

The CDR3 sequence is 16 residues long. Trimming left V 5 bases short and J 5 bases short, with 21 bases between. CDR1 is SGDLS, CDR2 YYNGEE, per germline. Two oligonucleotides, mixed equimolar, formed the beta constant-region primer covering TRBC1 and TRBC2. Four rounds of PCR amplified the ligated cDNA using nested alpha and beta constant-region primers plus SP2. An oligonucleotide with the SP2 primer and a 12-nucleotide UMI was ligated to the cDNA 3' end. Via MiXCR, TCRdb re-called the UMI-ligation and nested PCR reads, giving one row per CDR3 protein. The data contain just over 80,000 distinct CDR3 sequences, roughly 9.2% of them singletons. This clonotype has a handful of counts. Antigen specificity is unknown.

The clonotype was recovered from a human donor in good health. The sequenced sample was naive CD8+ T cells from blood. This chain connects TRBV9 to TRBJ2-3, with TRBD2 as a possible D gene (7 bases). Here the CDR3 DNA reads TGTGCCAGCAGGGCCCCTGGGGAGGGGGACGGAGATACGCAGTATTTT. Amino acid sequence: CASRAPGEGDGDTQYF.